This T cell receptor (beta chain) was found in a study of blood T cell repertoires in COVID-19. Study in general: Researchers got acute and convalescent COVID-19 samples from the United States, Italy and Spain.

Sequenced by immunoSEQ multiplex PCR; TCRdb stores in-frame clones only, minus some. The sample includes more than 95,000 clones, over 70% seen only once; the top ten take 5.9%. Trimming removed 5 bases from V and 10 bases from J; junction bases left unmatched: 11. This CDR3 comprises 14 residues. Germline lookup yields CDR1 SGHTA and CDR2 FQGTGA. This chain joins TRBV7-3 and TRBJ2-1; TRBD1 matches at 7 bases. This sequence originates from a man aged 80 or over with active or convalescent COVID-19. Sequencing was carried out using peripheral blood. In nucleotides, the CDR3 is TGTGCCAGCAGCCCTGGGACAGTTGGGGAGGAGCAGTTCTTC. The encoded protein is CASSPGTVGEEQFF.